Listed below are T cell receptor beta chains from one sample, sequenced in a study of CD8+ T cells in alopecia areata. Sequencing used immunoSEQ multiplex PCR; TCRdb keeps in-frame clones, though not all of them. The sample comprises about 140,000 clones, about half of which are singletons, and 0.8% to 1% rests with the top ten. The source was CD4+ T cells sorted from blood, collected at week 0. The source of these receptors is a human donor with alopecia areata. Both conserved end residues are part of each CDR3. Each record gives: CDR3 DNA, CDR3 protein, J gene, clone size, D gene, V gene, CDR3 length. D genes are given only for firm matches. The size entry is marked missing in some rows and otherwise reads once, few, many or a size class.

DNA: TGCAGCGTTGATCTCTCAGCGGGGGGGTACAATGAGCAGTTCTTC
CDR3: CSVDLSAGGYNEQFF
J: TRBJ2-1
size: few
D: TRBD2
V: TRBV29-1
length: 15

DNA: TGTGCCTGGAGTGTACCGGGACGCCAGGGTAGGGCTTTCTTT
CDR3: CAWSVPGRQGRAFF
J: TRBJ1-1
size: NA
D: NA
V: TRBV30
length: 14

DNA: TGTGCCAGTATACAAGGTGACATTCAGTACTTC
CDR3: CASIQGDIQYF
J: TRBJ2-4
size: few
D: NA
V: TRBV19
length: 11

DNA: TGTGCCTGGAGTCCCACGACAGGCTGGGCCAACGTCCTGACTTTC
CDR3: CAWSPTTGWANVLTF
J: TRBJ2-6
size: few
D: NA
V: TRBV30
length: 15

DNA: TGTGCCAGCAGTTATCGGGGTTCCTACGAGCAGTACTTC
CDR3: CASSYRGSYEQYF
J: TRBJ2-7
size: NA
D: NA
V: TRBV6-5
length: 13

DNA: TGTGCCAGCAGCAAACAGGGGCGGCAGTTCTTC
CDR3: CASSKQGRQFF
J: TRBJ2-1
size: NA
D: TRBD1
V: TRBV4-2
length: 11

DNA: TGCAGCCATGGGGGGGAAACGTTTGATACGCAGTATTTT
CDR3: CSHGGETFDTQYF
J: TRBJ2-3
size: NA
D: TRBD2
V: TRBV29-1
length: 13

DNA: TGTGCCAGCAACCGGGACAGCTCCTACGAGCAGTACTTC
CDR3: CASNRDSSYEQYF
J: TRBJ2-7
size: NA
D: TRBD1
V: TRBV9
length: 13

DNA: TGTGCCAGCAGCTTAAGCGGGAACACCGGGGAGCTGTTTTTT
CDR3: CASSLSGNTGELFF
J: TRBJ2-2
size: few
D: NA
V: TRBV7-2
length: 14

DNA: TGTGCCATCAGTGAGGCGACAGGCATCGGGGGCAACGAGCAGTACTTC
CDR3: CAISEATGIGGNEQYF
J: TRBJ2-7
size: few
D: NA
V: TRBV10-3
length: 16

DNA: TGTGCCAGCTCACCGGACAGGGGAGGGCAAGAGACCCAGTACTTC
CDR3: CASSPDRGGQETQYF
J: TRBJ2-5
size: NA
D: TRBD1
V: TRBV18
length: 15

DNA: TGTGCCTGGAAGACTAGCGGATACACCGGGGAGCTGTTTTTT
CDR3: CAWKTSGYTGELFF
J: TRBJ2-2
size: NA
D: TRBD2
V: TRBV30
length: 14